This T cell receptor (beta chain) was retrieved from a study of blood T cell repertoires in COVID-19. Study overall: The study drew acute and convalescent COVID-19 samples from the United States, Italy and Spain. Nucleic acid was either cDNA or gDNA, and it came from T cells, B-cell-depleted T cells, or PBMCs.

The germline V and J ends were trimmed by 7 bases and 3 bases, with 12 bases remaining between them. The CDR3 extends over 13 amino acids. Cohorts were determined from participant-reported clinical history. In the source study's methods: Reference gene primer amplification in the assay estimated nucleated cell counts. Assay used: immunoSEQ multiplex PCR; TCRdb lists only in-frame clones, some missing. That table is the source of V, J and clone size, and D and trimming were worked out from the DNA. The sample carries under 300,000 clones, about nine tenths recorded once. The clonotype was recovered from a woman in her thirties or forties with acute COVID-19. This rearrangement joins TRBV12-3 or TRBV12-4 to TRBJ2-5; a possible D gene is TRBD1 (6 bases). The specimen was PBMCs or T cells enriched from blood (not recorded which). CDR3 coding DNA: TGTGCCAGCAACCGTAACAGGGAAGAGACCCAGTACTTC. Protein: CASNRNREETQYF.